This entry lists 30 T cell receptor beta chains sequenced from one sample in a study of T cell repertoires in ileal Crohn's disease. Regarding time point: neoterminal ileum biopsy at postoperative endoscopy, about 6 months after surgery. Profiled with immunoSEQ multiplex PCR; TCRdb holds only in-frame clones, not every one. Of some 1,200 clones in the sample, around 85% were seen once. The specimen sequenced was ileal tissue. The origin of the receptors is an adult with Crohn's disease.

The chain carries TRBV10-2 and TRBJ2-3; D is possibly TRBD1 (6 bases). From germline, CDR1 is WSHSY and CDR2 SAAADI. V lost 0 bases to trimming and J lost 1 base, with 11 bases between them. This CDR3 is built from 16 residues. The CDR3 DNA sequence: TGCGCCAGCAGTGAGTCGATGTGGGGGCGCACAGATACGCAGTATTTT. Translation gives CASSESMWGRTDTQYF.

The chain joins TRBV5-1 to TRBJ2-1, with TRBD1 identical over 9 bases. CDR1 is SGHRS, CDR2 YFSETQ, per germline. This CDR3 spans 15 amino acids. With 5 bases clipped from V and 7 bases from J, the junction kept 10 bases outside the gene matches. CDR3: CASSGSQGAINEQFF. The CDR3 DNA follows: TGCGCCAGCAGTGGGTCACAGGGGGCAATTAATGAGCAGTTCTTC.

This chain connects TRBV29-1 to TRBJ2-3; perhaps TRBD1 as D (5 bases). The germline V and J ends were trimmed by 6 bases and 7 bases, with 17 bases remaining between them. The germline V gene encodes CDR1 SQVTM and CDR2 ANQGSEA. CDR3 length: 13 amino acids. The CDR3 bases are TGCAGCGTAACCAGGGTAGGAATAAATACGCAGTATTTT. Encoded protein: CSVTRVGINTQYF.

This clone was seen more than once but under ten times. This sequence joins TRBV9 and TRBJ2-1; 13 bases are a match to TRBD2. The CDR3 is 19 residues long. V shed 3 bases, J shed 4 bases, and the junction held 13 bases outside the gene matches. Germline V lookup: CDR1 SGDLS, CDR2 YYNGEE. CDR3 DNA: TGTGCCAGCAGCGGAGATGCCTTTGGGGGACTAGCGGGGTACAATGAGCAGTTCTTC. Protein: CASSGDAFGGLAGYNEQFF.

The genes are TRBV30 and TRBJ1-1; 8 positions agree with TRBD1. From germline, CDR1 is GTSNPN and CDR2 SVGIG (reference sequence). Germline trimming cut 0 bases from V and 5 bases from J; bases unmatched to any gene: 5. The CDR3 covers 14 residues. In DNA, the CDR3 is TGTGCCTGGAGTGTAGGGACAGGAGGAACTGAAGCTTTCTTT. It specifies CAWSVGTGGTEAFF.

Worth noting for this clone: At one of its ends the junction is not consistent with the germline gene, which may arise from a read error. This chain uses TRBV28 with TRBJ1-2, with D perhaps matching TRBD1 (5 bases). The CDR3 is 14 amino acids. The V gene's germline CDR1 is MDHEN and CDR2 SYDVKM. CDR3 nucleotides: TGTGCCAGCGCCTATCCCGGGGAGGGGACCGGGACCCTTTTC. Protein: CASAYPGEGTGTLF.

The chain links TRBV2 to TRBJ2-3; D is perhaps TRBD1 (5 bases). CDR1 SNHLY and CDR2 FYNNEI come from the germline V gene. With 6 bases removed from V and 2 bases from J, the gap between germline ends came to 12 bases. The CDR3 is 14 amino acids. CDR3 sequence: CASSRQTDTDTQYF. The CDR3 bases are TGTGCCAGCAGCCGACAGACCGACACAGATACGCAGTATTTT.

The J gene is TRBJ1-3, the V gene TRBV30; D remains ambiguous. V dropped 3 bases and J dropped 4 bases, with 10 bases sitting between them. Germline CDR1 and CDR2: GTSNPN and SVGIG (reference sequence). The CDR3 contains 13 residues. CDR3 nucleotides: TGTGCCTGGAGACGGGAAATGGGAAACACCATATATTTT. It is translated as CAWRREMGNTIYF.

The V call is TRBV19, the J call TRBJ2-3; no definite D call. This CDR3 has 15 amino acids. The V end was cut by 7 bases, the J end by 3 bases, with 17 bases between. CDR1 and CDR2 (germline): LNHDA, SQIVND (reference sequence). The CDR3 loop is CASTRNFALTDTQYF. The CDR3 DNA reads as TGTGCCAGTACCCGAAACTTCGCGTTAACAGATACGCAGTATTTT. Together with reference TRBV19 and TRBJ2-3, the CDR3 gives the full variable domain: DGGITQSPKYLFRKEGQNVTLSCEQNLNHDAMYWYRQDPGQGLRLIYYSQIVNDFQKGDIAEGYSVSREKKESFPLTVTSAQKNPTAFYLCASTRNFALTDTQYFGPGTRLTVL.

J is TRBJ1-1 and V is TRBV27; D is possibly TRBD1 (6 bases). The V and J ends lost 6 bases and 5 bases respectively, with 13 bases between them. Per germline, CDR1 MNHEY and CDR2 SMNVEV (reference sequence). The CDR3 runs 13 residues. DNA for the CDR3: TGTGCCAGCAGACTACAGGGATCGACTGAAGCTTTCTTT. Protein product: CASRLQGSTEAFF.

The rearrangement uses TRBV7-2 and TRBJ1-5; a possible D gene is TRBD1 (6 bases). V was trimmed by 5 bases and J by 5 bases, leaving 13 bases between them. The germline CDR1 and CDR2 sequences are SGHTA and FQGNSA. The CDR3 length is 14 residues. The CDR3 nucleotides read TGTGCCAGCAGCGTTTCAGGGGATTATCAGCCCCAGCATTTT. This encodes CASSVSGDYQPQHF. Drawing the rest from reference TRBV7-2 and TRBJ1-5, the complete variable domain is GAGVSQSPSNKVTEKGKDVELRCDPISGHTALYWYRQSLGQGLEFLIYFQGNSAPDKSGLPSDRFSAERTGGSVSTLTIQRTQQEDSAVYLCASSVSGDYQPQHFGDGTRLSIL.

The rearrangement joins TRBV7-2 to TRBJ1-4, with D possibly being TRBD1 (6 bases). V was trimmed by 1 base and J by 5 bases, leaving 14 bases between them. The CDR3 length is 16 residues. The germline CDR1 and CDR2 sequences are SGHTA and FQGNSA. The CDR3 sequence: CASSLGAGRGNEKLFF. In DNA form, the CDR3 reads TGTGCCAGCAGCTTAGGAGCTGGCAGGGGAAATGAAAAACTGTTTTTT.

The chain links TRBV19 to TRBJ2-7; possible D gene TRBD1, 5 bases. The CDR3 sequence is 13 residues long. The germline V and J ends were trimmed by 5 bases and 3 bases, with 11 bases remaining between them. CDR1 is LNHDA, CDR2 SQIVND, per germline (reference sequence). CDR3 bases: TGTGCCAGTAGTGAAAGAGGACACTACGAGCAGTACTTC. Amino acid sequence: CASSERGHYEQYF.

The CDR3 bases are TGTGCCAGCAGCCTACAGGGGGCTGGAAACACCATATATTTT. Translated: CASSLQGAGNTIYF. The chain couples TRBV5-5 to TRBJ1-3, with 8 bases lining up with TRBD1. CDR3 length: 14 amino acids. The V gene end was trimmed by 4 bases and the J gene end by 2 bases; junction bases not matched to a gene: 2. Per germline, CDR1 SGHKS and CDR2 YYEKEE (reference sequence).

The chain couples TRBV7-2 to TRBJ2-7, with TRBD2 matching 10 bases. With V trimmed by 3 bases and J by 7 bases, 6 bases remained unmatched. Germline V gene lookup returns CDR1 SGHTA and CDR2 FQGNSA. This CDR3 contains 14 residues. The CDR3 region is CASSFRTSGGEQYF. The CDR3 nucleotides are TGTGCCAGCAGCTTCCGGACTAGCGGTGGTGAGCAGTACTTC.

This chain connects TRBV2 to TRBJ2-7; D might be TRBD2 (5 bases). Per the germline V gene, CDR1 is SNHLY and CDR2 is FYNNEI. The CDR3 is 14 residues long. V dropped 1 base and J dropped 8 bases, with 15 bases sitting between them. In nucleotides, the CDR3 is TGTGCCAGCAGTGAAGTTTACCGGGATGGTAAGCAGTACTTC. Its protein is CASSEVYRDGKQYF.

The chain carries TRBV21-1 and TRBJ2-5; whether TRBD1, the table's D call, matches the DNA was not checked. TRBV21-1 is an annotated pseudogene. This CDR3 is built from 14 residues. CDR3 protein: CASISGTAPMTQYF. As DNA, the CDR3 is TGTGCCAGCATCTCCGGGACAGCCCCTATGACCCAGTACTTC.

The V gene is TRBV7-2, the J gene TRBJ1-6; D call uncertain. Trimming pared 1 base from V and 12 bases from J, leaving 7 bases between. Germline lookup yields CDR1 SGHTA and CDR2 FQGNSA. This CDR3 spans 12 amino acids. The DNA for the CDR3 is TGTGCCAGCAGCTTAGGAGGAGTACCCCTCCACTTT. Its translation is CASSLGGVPLHF.

This CDR3 reads CASSYGQGMNTEAFF. The CDR3 DNA reads as TGTGCCAGCAGCTACGGACAGGGAATGAACACTGAAGCTTTCTTT. This chain links TRBV11-2 with TRBJ1-1; 8 nucleotides line up with TRBD1. V trimming: 4 bases; J trimming: 0 bases; junction bases outside the gene matches: 4. From germline, CDR1 is SGHAT and CDR2 FQNNGV. There are 15 residues in the CDR3.

V usage is TRBV7-2 and J usage is TRBJ2-3; weak D call: TRBD2 (6 bases). Germline V lookup: CDR1 SGHTA, CDR2 FQGNSA. V shed 5 bases and J shed 4 bases, with 16 bases lying between them. The CDR3 covers 15 residues. This chain's CDR3 is CASSPAWGEADTQYF. CDR3 coding DNA: TGTGCCAGCAGCCCAGCTTGGGGGGAGGCAGATACGCAGTATTTT. The complete variable domain, with remaining parts taken from reference TRBV7-2 and TRBJ2-3, reads GAGVSQSPSNKVTEKGKDVELRCDPISGHTALYWYRQSLGQGLEFLIYFQGNSAPDKSGLPSDRFSAERTGGSVSTLTIQRTQQEDSAVYLCASSPAWGEADTQYFGPGTRLTVL.

Concerning this clone itself: Other DNA sequences from this sample encode an identical CDR3 as well. This chain links TRBV29-1 with TRBJ1-2; TRBD1 is a possible D gene (6 bases). This CDR3 contains 13 residues. The V and J ends lost 5 bases and 0 bases respectively, with 10 bases between them. Germline V gene sequence: CDR1 SQVTM, CDR2 ANQGSEA. The CDR3 protein is CSVWTVTNYGYTF. The CDR3 nucleotides are TGCAGCGTTTGGACAGTCACTAACTATGGCTACACCTTC.

The genes are TRBV21-1 and TRBJ1-6; the table assigns TRBD1, which was not confirmed against the DNA. TRBV21-1 is listed as a pseudogene. CDR3 size: 13 residues. Here the CDR3 DNA reads TGTGCCTCCGGAACAGGGCGGGATTCACCCCTCCACTTT. Its protein is CASGTGRDSPLHF.

The rearrangement joins TRBV7-9 to TRBJ2-4; TRBD1 might be the D (5 bases). This CDR3 spans 15 amino acids. V was cut by 5 bases and J by 0 bases, with 11 bases left in between. Germline V gene data show CDR1 as SEHNR and CDR2 as FQNEAQ (reference sequence). In nucleotides, the CDR3 is TGTGCCAGCAGCCCAGGGCGGCTAGCCAAAAACATTCAGTACTTC. Protein product: CASSPGRLAKNIQYF.

V is TRBV11-3 and J is TRBJ2-7; D uncertain. CDR1 is SGHNT, CDR2 YENEEA, per germline. The V end lost 1 base, the J end lost 7 bases, and 11 bases lay between the germline ends. The CDR3 length is 13 residues. The CDR3: CASSLAVMREQYF. The DNA for the CDR3 is TGTGCCAGCAGCTTAGCCGTGATGAGGGAGCAGTACTTC.

This chain uses TRBV5-1 with TRBJ2-3; TRBD2 matches 13 bases. Trimming removed 2 bases from V and 2 bases from J; junction bases left unmatched: 5. The CDR3 has 17 amino acids. CDR1 and CDR2 (germline): SGHRS, YFSETQ. The CDR3 sequence is CASSLSTSGGLTDTQYF. The CDR3 DNA reads TGCGCCAGCAGCTTATCGACTAGCGGGGGGCTCACAGATACGCAGTATTTT.

This clone has more than one count but fewer than ten. This chain uses TRBV30 with TRBJ1-6; D perhaps matches TRBD1 (6 bases). Germline values: CDR1 GTSNPN, CDR2 SVGIG (reference sequence). Trimming took off 2 bases at V and 9 bases at J, with 11 bases between the two ends. CDR3 length: 13 amino acids. The CDR3 nucleotides read TGTGCCTGGAGTAGGGGGGAGGGTTCACCCCTCCACTTT. It specifies CAWSRGEGSPLHF.

J is TRBJ1-1 and V is TRBV27; 7 nucleotides align to TRBD1. The germline gives CDR1 MNHEY, CDR2 SMNVEV (reference sequence). The length of the CDR3 is 17 residues. With 5 bases clipped from V and 0 bases from J, the junction kept 12 bases outside the gene matches. CDR3 coding DNA: TGTGCCAGCAGTCCACTCTTGACAGGGCCCATGAACACTGAAGCTTTCTTT. It is translated as CASSPLLTGPMNTEAFF.

This clone was seen just once. The genes are TRBV7-6 and TRBJ2-3; 8 positions match TRBD1. This CDR3 is built from 15 residues. With V trimmed by 2 bases and J by 7 bases, 8 bases remained unmatched. Germline CDR1 is SGHVS and CDR2 is FNYEAQ. DNA of the CDR3: TGTGCCAGCAGCTTATCAGCAGGGGGCACGAATACGCAGTATTTT. It encodes CASSLSAGGTNTQYF. Filled out from reference TRBV7-6 and TRBJ2-3, the complete variable domain reads GAGVSQSPRYKVTKRGQDVALRCDPISGHVSLYWYRQALGQGPEFLTYFNYEAQQDKSGLPNDRFSAERPEGSISTLTIQRTEQRDSAMYRCASSLSAGGTNTQYFGPGTRLTVL.

The chain carries TRBV5-6 and TRBJ2-3, with 7 bases fitting TRBD1. This CDR3 has 16 residues. Looked up from germline, CDR1 is SGHDT and CDR2 is YYEEEE. Trimming cost V 2 bases and J 2 bases; bases outside gene matches: 8. The chain's CDR3 is CASSFYGTAITDTQYF. The CDR3 DNA reads TGTGCCAGCAGCTTTTATGGGACAGCGATCACAGATACGCAGTATTTT.

V gene TRBV4-1 combines with J gene TRBJ2-5; TRBD2 matches 12 bases. CDR1 and CDR2 from the germline V gene are MGHRA and YSYEKL. Trimming removed 4 bases from V and 4 bases from J; junction bases left unmatched: 10. The CDR3 has 17 amino acids. CDR3 protein: CASSRELAGGYLETQYF. The CDR3 DNA reads TGCGCCAGCAGCCGAGAACTAGCGGGGGGCTATTTAGAGACCCAGTACTTC.